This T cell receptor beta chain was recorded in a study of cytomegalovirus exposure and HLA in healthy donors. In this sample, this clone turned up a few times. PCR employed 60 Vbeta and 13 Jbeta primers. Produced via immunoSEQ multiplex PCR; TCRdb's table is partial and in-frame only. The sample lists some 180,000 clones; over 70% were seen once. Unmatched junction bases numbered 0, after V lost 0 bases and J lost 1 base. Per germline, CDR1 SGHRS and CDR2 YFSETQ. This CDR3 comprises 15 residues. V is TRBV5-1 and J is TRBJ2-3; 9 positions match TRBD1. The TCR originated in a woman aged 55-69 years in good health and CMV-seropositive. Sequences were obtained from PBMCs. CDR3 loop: CASSLGTGGTDTQYF. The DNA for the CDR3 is TGCGCCAGCAGCTTGGGGACAGGGGGCACAGATACGCAGTATTTT.